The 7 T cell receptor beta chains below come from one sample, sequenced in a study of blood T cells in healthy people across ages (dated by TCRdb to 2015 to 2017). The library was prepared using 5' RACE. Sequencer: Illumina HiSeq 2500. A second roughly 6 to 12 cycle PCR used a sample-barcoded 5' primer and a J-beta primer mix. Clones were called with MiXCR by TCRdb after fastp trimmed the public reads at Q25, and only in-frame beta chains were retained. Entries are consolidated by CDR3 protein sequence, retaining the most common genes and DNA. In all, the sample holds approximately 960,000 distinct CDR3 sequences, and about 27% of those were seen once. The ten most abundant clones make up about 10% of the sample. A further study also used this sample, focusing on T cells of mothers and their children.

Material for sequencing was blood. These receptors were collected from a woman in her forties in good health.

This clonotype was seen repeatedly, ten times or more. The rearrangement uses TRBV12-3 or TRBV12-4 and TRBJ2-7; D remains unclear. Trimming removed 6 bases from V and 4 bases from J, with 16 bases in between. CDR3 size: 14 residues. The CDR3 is CASSPGQNFYEQYF. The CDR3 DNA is TGTGCCAGCAGCCCGGGTCAGAACTTTTACGAGCAGTACTTC.

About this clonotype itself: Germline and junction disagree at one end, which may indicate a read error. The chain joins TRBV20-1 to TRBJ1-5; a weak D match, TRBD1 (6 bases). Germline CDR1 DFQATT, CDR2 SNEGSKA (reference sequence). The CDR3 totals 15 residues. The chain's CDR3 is CSVPKTGRNNLPQHF. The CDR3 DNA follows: TGCAGTGTCCCCAAGACAGGCCGAAATAATCTGCCCCAGCATTTT.

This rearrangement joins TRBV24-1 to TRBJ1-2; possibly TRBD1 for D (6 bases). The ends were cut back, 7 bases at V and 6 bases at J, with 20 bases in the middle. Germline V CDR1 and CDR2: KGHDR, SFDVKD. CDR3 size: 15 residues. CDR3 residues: CATRLPGHQGDGYTF. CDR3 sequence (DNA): TGTGCCACCAGACTACCGGGACACCAAGGGGATGGCTACACCTTC.

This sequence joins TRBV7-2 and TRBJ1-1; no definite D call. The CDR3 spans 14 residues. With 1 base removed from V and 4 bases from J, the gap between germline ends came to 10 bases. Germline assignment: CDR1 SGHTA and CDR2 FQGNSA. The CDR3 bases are TGTGCCAGCAGCTTAGGGACTCCGGGCACTGAAGCTTTCTTT. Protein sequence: CASSLGTPGTEAFF.

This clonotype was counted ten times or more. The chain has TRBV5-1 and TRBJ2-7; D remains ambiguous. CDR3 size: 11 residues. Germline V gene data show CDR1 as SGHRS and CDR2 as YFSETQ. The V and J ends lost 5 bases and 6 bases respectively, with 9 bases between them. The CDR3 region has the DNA TGCGCCAGCAGGACCGGGCGCGAGCAGTACTTC. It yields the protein CASRTGREQYF.

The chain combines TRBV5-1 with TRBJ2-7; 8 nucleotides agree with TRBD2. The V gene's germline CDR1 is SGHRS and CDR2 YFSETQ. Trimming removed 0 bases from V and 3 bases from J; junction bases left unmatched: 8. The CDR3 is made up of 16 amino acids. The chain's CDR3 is CASSLAPAGESYEQYF. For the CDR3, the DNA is TGCGCCAGCAGCTTGGCCCCAGCGGGAGAGAGCTACGAGCAGTACTTC.

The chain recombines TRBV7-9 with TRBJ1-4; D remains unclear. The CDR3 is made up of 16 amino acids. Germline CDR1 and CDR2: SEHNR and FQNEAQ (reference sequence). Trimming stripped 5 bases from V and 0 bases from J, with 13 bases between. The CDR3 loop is CASSIIAWATNEKLFF. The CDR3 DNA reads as TGTGCCAGCAGCATCATAGCGTGGGCAACTAATGAAAAACTGTTTTTT.